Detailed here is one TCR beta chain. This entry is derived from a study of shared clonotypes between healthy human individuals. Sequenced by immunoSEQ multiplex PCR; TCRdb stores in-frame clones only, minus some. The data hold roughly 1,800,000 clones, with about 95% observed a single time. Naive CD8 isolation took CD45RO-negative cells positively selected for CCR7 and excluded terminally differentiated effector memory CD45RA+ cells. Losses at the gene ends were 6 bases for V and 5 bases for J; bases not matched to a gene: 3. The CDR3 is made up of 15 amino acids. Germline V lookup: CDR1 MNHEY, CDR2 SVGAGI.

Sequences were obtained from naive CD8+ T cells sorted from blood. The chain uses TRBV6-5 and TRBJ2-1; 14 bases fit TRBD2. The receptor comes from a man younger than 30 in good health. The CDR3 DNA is TGTGCCAGCAGCCGACTAGCGGGAGGGGACAATGAGCAGTTCTTC. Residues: CASSRLAGGDNEQFF.